This record concerns one T cell receptor (beta chain) sequence. The antigen is undetermined. This entry is derived from a study of beta chain features in type 1 diabetes. On the study more broadly: Across the samples, some 98,000,000 sorted cells were examined in total.

Isolated RNA was reverse transcribed in full, so expressed TCRB transcripts were sequenced. Clones were read by immunoSEQ multiplex PCR, and TCRdb kept only the in-frame ones, dropping some. The table has over 150,000 clones, about 9.3% seen once; the top ten hold more than 0.4%. The CDR3 has 16 residues. CDR1 and CDR2 from the germline V gene are SEHNR and FQNEAQ (reference sequence). Trimming removed 5 bases from V and 3 bases from J, with 18 bases in between. Points from the study as a whole: Patients with Type 1 diabetes showed moderately but significantly shorter TCRB CDR3s in all four CD4+ subsets.

This TCR was sampled from a young man with type 1 diabetes. This chain joins TRBV7-9 and TRBJ2-3, with D maybe TRBD2 (6 bases). The specimen sequenced was central memory CD4+ T cells from blood. The CDR3 DNA reads TGTGCCAGCAGCCCCCCCCCAGCGGCGGGGACAGATACGCAGTATTTT. Its protein is CASSPPPAAGTDTQYF.